The next 8 T cell receptor beta chains were all read from a single sample in a study of shared clonotypes between healthy human individuals. Naive-designated CD8 cells lacked CD45RO, were positively enriched for CCR7, and omitted terminally differentiated effector memory CD45RA+ cells. Profiled with immunoSEQ multiplex PCR; TCRdb holds only in-frame clones, not every one. The sample consists of some 2.1 million clones, around 93% of them appearing once. Specimen: naive CD8+ T cells from PBMCs. The source of these receptors is a man aged 18 to 29 in good health. Some clones in this sample may be carry-over from other donors' samples.

This chain uses TRBV7-3 with TRBJ2-1; D possibly corresponds to TRBD2 (6 bases). The germline CDR1 and CDR2 sequences are SGHTA and FQGTGA. The V and J ends lost 4 bases and 6 bases respectively, with 19 bases between them. This CDR3 has 16 amino acids. CDR3 protein: CASSSRGTESPNEQFF. As DNA, the CDR3 is TGTGCCAGCAGCTCCCGCGGGACGGAAAGTCCCAATGAGCAGTTCTTC. Drawing the rest from reference TRBV7-3 and TRBJ2-1, the complete variable domain is GAGVSQTPSNKVTEKGKYVELRCDPISGHTALYWYRQSLGQGPEFLIYFQGTGAADDSGLPNDRFFAVRPEGSVSTLKIQRTERGDSAVYLCASSSRGTESPNEQFFGPGTRLTVL.

The V gene is TRBV19, the J gene TRBJ2-7; a possible D gene is TRBD1 (5 bases). Germline V lookup: CDR1 LNHDA, CDR2 SQIVND (reference sequence). Trimming cost V 1 base and J 4 bases, with 14 bases left between them. The CDR3 runs 15 residues. The CDR3: CASSIGSGSPYEQYF. DNA for the CDR3: TGTGCCAGTAGTATAGGGTCAGGGTCCCCTTACGAGCAGTACTTC.

This clone appeared a single time. The V gene is TRBV10-3, the J gene TRBJ1-2, with no clear D. V lost 2 bases, J lost 2 bases, and 18 bases lay in between. The CDR3 loop spans 17 amino acids. Germline CDR1 and CDR2: ENHRY and SYGVKD. The CDR3 region is CAISEDLGNRENYGYTF. CDR3 coding DNA: TGTGCCATCAGTGAGGATTTAGGGAACAGAGAGAACTATGGCTACACCTTC.

V gene TRBV30 combines with J gene TRBJ1-2; D gene unclear. Germline CDR1 GTSNPN, CDR2 SVGIG (reference sequence). The CDR3 loop spans 16 amino acids. The germline V and J ends were trimmed by 0 bases and 4 bases, with 18 bases remaining between them. This CDR3 is CAWSVGFQVSLYGYTF. In DNA form, the CDR3 reads TGTGCCTGGAGTGTAGGGTTCCAGGTCTCGCTCTATGGCTACACCTTC.

This rearrangement joins TRBV7-9 to TRBJ2-3; D tentatively fits TRBD1 or TRBD2 (5 bases each). Trimming left V 0 bases short and J 3 bases short, with 7 bases between. Germline CDR1 reads SEHNR; CDR2 reads FQNEAQ (reference sequence). There are 14 residues in the CDR3. For the CDR3, the DNA is TGTGCCAGCAGCTTAGCGGGACGGACAGATACGCAGTATTTT. This sequence encodes CASSLAGRTDTQYF.

This clone occurred once. This chain uses TRBV7-9 with TRBJ1-5; TRBD1 aligns across 8 bases. Per germline, CDR1 SEHNR and CDR2 FQNEAQ (reference sequence). After removal of 1 base from V and 1 base from J, the junction contained 12 bases not matched to a gene. The CDR3 has 19 amino acids. This CDR3 reads CASSLDPLGQGGSNQPQHF. The CDR3 DNA is TGTGCCAGCAGCTTAGATCCCCTAGGACAGGGAGGCAGCAATCAGCCCCAGCATTTT.

The chain has TRBV28 and TRBJ2-7; no definite D call. V was clipped by 3 bases and J by 2 bases, with 8 bases between them. The CDR3 runs 13 residues. CDR1 is MDHEN, CDR2 SYDVKM, per germline. CDR3 DNA: TGTGCCAGCAGTTTCGGCGTCCCCTACGAGCAGTACTTC. It specifies CASSFGVPYEQYF.

This chain joins TRBV4-3 and TRBJ1-5, with D unresolved. CDR1 is LGHNA, CDR2 YSLEER, per germline. Trimming took 4 bases from V and 6 from J, leaving 13 bases between them. This CDR3 is 14 amino acids long. The CDR3 DNA reads as TGCGCCAGCAGCCCCGGGAGGGTCGGTCAGCCCCAGCATTTT. Its translation is CASSPGRVGQPQHF.